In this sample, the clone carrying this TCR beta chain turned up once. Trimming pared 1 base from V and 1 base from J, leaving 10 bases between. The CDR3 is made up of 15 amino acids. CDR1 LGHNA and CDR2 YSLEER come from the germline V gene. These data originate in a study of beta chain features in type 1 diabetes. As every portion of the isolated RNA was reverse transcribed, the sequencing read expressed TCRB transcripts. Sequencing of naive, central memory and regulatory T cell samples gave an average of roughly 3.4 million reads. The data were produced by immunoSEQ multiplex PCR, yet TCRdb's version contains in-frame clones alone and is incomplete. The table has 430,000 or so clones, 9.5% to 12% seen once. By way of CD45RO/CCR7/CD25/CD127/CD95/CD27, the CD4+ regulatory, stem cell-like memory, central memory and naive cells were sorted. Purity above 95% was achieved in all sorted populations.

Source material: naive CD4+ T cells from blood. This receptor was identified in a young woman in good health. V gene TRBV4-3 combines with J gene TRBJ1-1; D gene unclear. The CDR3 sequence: CASSQVGRWNTEAFF. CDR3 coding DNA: TGCGCCAGCAGCCAAGTGGGGAGGTGGAACACTGAAGCTTTCTTT.